Below are 8 T cell receptor beta chains sequenced from a single sample in a study of T cell changes during pregnancy in multiple sclerosis. The method was immunoSEQ multiplex PCR; TCRdb's version includes in-frame clones alone and lacks a portion of them. The profile shows under 55,000 clones, around 94% of them singletons. Material: CD4+ T cells from peripheral blood mononuclear cells, obtained in the third trimester of pregnancy. The source is a female donor with multiple sclerosis, enrolled in a pregnancy study.

J is TRBJ1-6 and V is TRBV11-3; 7 nucleotides agree with TRBD1. The CDR3 has 14 residues. CDR1 and CDR2 from the germline V gene are SGHNT and YENEEA. The ends lost 5 bases at V and 9 bases at J; junction bases unmatched: 7. CDR3 in DNA: TGTGCCAGCAGCCTACGGACAGGTTTTTCACCCCTCCACTTT. Protein: CASSLRTGFSPLHF.

The V and J genes are TRBV7-9 and TRBJ1-1; 9 bases line up with TRBD1. This CDR3 spans 19 amino acids. J gave up 2 bases and V 3 bases, and 16 bases lay outside the gene matches. In germline, CDR1 is SEHNR, CDR2 FQNEAQ (reference sequence). The CDR3 DNA sequence: TGTGCCAGCAGCTTCATCCCCGGGACAGGGAGATTGGGCAACACTGAAGCTTTCTTT. Translated: CASSFIPGTGRLGNTEAFF.

The chain uses TRBV19 and TRBJ2-7; 14 bases match TRBD2. The junction had 4 bases not matched to a gene; V was cut back by 8 bases and J by 4 bases. Germline V gives CDR1 LNHDA, CDR2 SQIVND (reference sequence). The CDR3 is 14 amino acids. The CDR3 coding sequence is TGTGCCAGTTCGGGACTAGCGGGAGCATACGAGCAGTACTTC. This gives the protein CASSGLAGAYEQYF.

The chain joins TRBV6-5 to TRBJ2-7; D remains ambiguous. V lost 7 bases, J lost 4 bases, and 14 bases lay in between. CDR1 is MNHEY, CDR2 SVGAGI, per germline. The CDR3 contains 13 residues. CDR3 protein: CASKLGRKYEQYF. DNA for the CDR3: TGTGCCAGCAAGTTGGGCAGAAAGTACGAGCAGTACTTC.

In DNA, the CDR3 is TGTGCCAGCCGAAAACTGCGGGGGGGGCTGAAAAGCGGGGAGCTGTTTTTT. It is translated as CASRKLRGGLKSGELFF. This sequence joins TRBV27 and TRBJ2-2; 9 bases fit TRBD2. Germline trimming cut 8 bases from V and 7 bases from J; bases unmatched to any gene: 17. CDR3 length: 17 residues. Germline V gives CDR1 MNHEY, CDR2 SMNVEV (reference sequence).

The genes are TRBV6-5 and TRBJ1-6; 7 bases are shared with TRBD1. CDR3 length: 15 residues. Losses at the gene ends were 4 bases for V and 6 bases for J; bases not matched to a gene: 6. Germline lookup yields CDR1 MNHEY and CDR2 SVGAGI. The CDR3 DNA reads as TGTGCCAGCAGTTTAACCGGGACAGTTAATTCACCCCTCCACTTT. This translates into CASSLTGTVNSPLHF.

V gene TRBV6-1 combines with J gene TRBJ1-1; D uncertain. The length of the CDR3 is 11 residues. V was clipped by 5 bases and J by 5 bases, with 6 bases between them. Germline CDR1 MNHNS, CDR2 SASEGT. In DNA form, the CDR3 reads TGTGCCAGCAGTTATCGGACTGAAGCTTTCTTT. Translating gives CASSYRTEAFF.

This sequence joins TRBV28 and TRBJ2-7; TRBD2 is a possible D gene (6 bases). Germline V gene data show CDR1 as MDHEN and CDR2 as SYDVKM. This CDR3 comprises 14 residues. The V end was cut by 6 bases, the J end by 1 base, with 13 bases between. CDR3 nucleotide sequence: TGTGCCAGCAGGTCCAGACTAGGGTCCTACGAGCAGTACTTC. Residues: CASRSRLGSYEQYF.